The 12 T cell receptor beta chains below come from one sample, sequenced in a study of technical replicates of blood from a handful of donors. Using immunoSEQ multiplex PCR, the repertoire was profiled, and TCRdb retains in-frame clones only, with some absent. The repertoire includes over 70,000 clones, approximately 95% of them detected once, and 0.34% sits in the top ten. The sequenced material came from T cells isolated from PBMCs. The receptor set was obtained from a human donor in good health.

This rearrangement joins TRBV29-1 to TRBJ2-5, with 8 bases identical to TRBD1. The CDR3 spans 13 residues. In germline, CDR1 is SQVTM, CDR2 ANQGSEA. Trimming at V came to 7 bases and at J to 4 bases, leaving 8 bases not matched to a gene. The CDR3 is CSAGRGQGETQYF. The CDR3 DNA reads as TGCAGCGCCGGCAGGGGGCAGGGAGAGACCCAGTACTTC.

The chain uses TRBV5-4 and TRBJ2-6, with D unresolved. Trimming removed 0 bases at V and 2 bases at J, with 6 bases between. CDR3 length: 15 amino acids. Looked up from germline, CDR1 is SGHNT and CDR2 is YYREEE (reference sequence). The CDR3 coding sequence is TGTGCCAGCAGCTTGGGTGGGCCTGGGGCCAACGTCCTGACTTTC. Amino acid sequence: CASSLGGPGANVLTF. The full variable domain, its missing parts supplied by reference TRBV5-4 and TRBJ2-6, is ETGVTQSPTHLIKTRGQQVTLRCSSQSGHNTVSWYQQALGQGPQFIFQYYREEENGRGNFPPRFSGLQFPNYSSELNVNALELDDSALYLCASSLGGPGANVLTFGAGSRLTVL.

The J gene is TRBJ2-7, the V gene TRBV29-1; 7 nucleotides match TRBD1. This CDR3 spans 12 amino acids. The germline gives CDR1 SQVTM, CDR2 ANQGSEA. The J segment lost 6 bases and the V segment lost 7 bases, leaving 9 bases of the junction unmatched. The CDR3 sequence is CSDKTGNCEQYF. Written as DNA, the CDR3 is TGCAGCGACAAGACAGGGAACTGCGAGCAGTACTTC.

The chain links TRBV6-1 to TRBJ2-3; D is unclear. V lost 5 bases and J 2 bases, leaving 11 bases between the germline ends. This CDR3 region has 14 residues. CDR1 is MNHNS, CDR2 SASEGT, per germline. The CDR3 spells CASSTMVPTDTQYF. CDR3 DNA sequence: TGTGCCAGCAGTACAATGGTGCCCACAGATACGCAGTATTTT.

This clone showed up just a few times. V gene TRBV2 combines with J gene TRBJ1-4, with a possible D match to TRBD1 (5 bases). The CDR3 is 14 residues long. Germline lookup yields CDR1 SNHLY and CDR2 FYNNEI. V lost 7 bases and J 8 bases, leaving 17 bases between the germline ends. The CDR3 loop reads CASNLGQGSEKLFF. The CDR3, as DNA: TGTGCCAGCAACCTTGGGCAGGGTAGCGAAAAACTGTTTTTT. The full variable domain, completed using reference TRBV2 and TRBJ1-4, is EPEVTQTPSHQVTQMGQEVILRCVPISNHLYFYWYRQILGQKVEFLVSFYNNEISEKSEIFDDQFSVERPDGSNFTLKIRSTKLEDSAMYFCASNLGQGSEKLFFGSGTQLSVL.

This chain links TRBV27 with TRBJ2-7; 8 bases are a match to TRBD1. CDR3 length: 13 residues. Looked up from germline, CDR1 is MNHEY and CDR2 is SMNVEV (reference sequence). Trimming at V came to 5 bases and at J to 0 bases, leaving 0 bases not matched to a gene. As DNA, the CDR3 is TGTGCCAGCAGTCAGGGGGCCTCCTACGAGCAGTACTTC. The encoded protein is CASSQGASYEQYF.

This chain uses TRBV18 with TRBJ1-5; a possible D gene is TRBD1 (5 bases). The CDR3 consists of 15 residues. Germline lookup yields CDR1 KGHSH and CDR2 LQKENI. Trimming removed 0 bases at V and 10 bases at J, with 16 bases between. The CDR3 region has the DNA TGTGCCAGCTCACCACCAAGTTCGACAGCGCGACCCCAGCATTTT. Translated: CASSPPSSTARPQHF.

The V gene is TRBV2, the J gene TRBJ1-1, with TRBD1 matching 7 bases. This CDR3 has 13 residues. Germline V gives CDR1 SNHLY, CDR2 FYNNEI. The V segment lost 8 bases and the J segment 5 bases; nucleotides outside the gene matches: 8. The CDR3: CASRKTGWTEAFF. As DNA, the CDR3 is TGTGCCAGCCGAAAGACAGGGTGGACTGAAGCTTTCTTT.

The chain uses TRBV2 and TRBJ1-1; TRBD1 matches 7 bases. Germline V gene data show CDR1 as SNHLY and CDR2 as FYNNEI. The CDR3 totals 14 residues. V trimming: 5 bases; J trimming: 2 bases; junction bases outside the gene matches: 5. The CDR3 nucleotides are TGTGCCAGCAGTTTATCAGGGGGTAACACTGAAGCTTTCTTT. It translates to CASSLSGGNTEAFF.

Only one count was recorded for this clone. The V gene is TRBV5-4, the J gene TRBJ2-7; D not resolved. V was clipped by 4 bases and J by 3 bases, with 8 bases between them. Germline lookup yields CDR1 SGHNT and CDR2 YYREEE (reference sequence). The length of the CDR3 is 12 residues. CDR3 loop: CASSIFLYEQYF. In nucleotides, the CDR3 is TGTGCCAGCAGCATCTTCCTCTACGAGCAGTACTTC.

V gene TRBV4-1 combines with J gene TRBJ1-5; D is ambiguous. Germline CDR1 MGHRA, CDR2 YSYEKL. V dropped 1 base and J dropped 6 bases, with 13 bases sitting between them. The CDR3 is 15 residues long. The CDR3 DNA sequence: TGCGCCAGCAGCCAAGTGGATGGGGAGGTTCAGCCCCAGCATTTT. It is translated as CASSQVDGEVQPQHF.

The rearrangement links TRBV7-9 to TRBJ1-1, with no clear D. With 1 base removed from V and 1 base from J, the gap between germline ends came to 7 bases. Germline V gives CDR1 SEHNR, CDR2 FQNEAQ (reference sequence). The CDR3 length is 14 residues. CDR3 sequence: CASSLGAANTEAFF. The CDR3 DNA reads as TGTGCCAGCAGCTTAGGGGCAGCGAACACTGAAGCTTTCTTT. Full variable domain (outside the CDR3, taken from reference TRBV7-9 and TRBJ1-1): DTGVSQNPRHKITKRGQNVTFRCDPISEHNRLYWYRQTLGQGPEFLTYFQNEAQLEKSRLLSDRFSAERPKGSFSTLEIQRTEQGDSAMYLCASSLGAANTEAFFGQGTRLTVV.